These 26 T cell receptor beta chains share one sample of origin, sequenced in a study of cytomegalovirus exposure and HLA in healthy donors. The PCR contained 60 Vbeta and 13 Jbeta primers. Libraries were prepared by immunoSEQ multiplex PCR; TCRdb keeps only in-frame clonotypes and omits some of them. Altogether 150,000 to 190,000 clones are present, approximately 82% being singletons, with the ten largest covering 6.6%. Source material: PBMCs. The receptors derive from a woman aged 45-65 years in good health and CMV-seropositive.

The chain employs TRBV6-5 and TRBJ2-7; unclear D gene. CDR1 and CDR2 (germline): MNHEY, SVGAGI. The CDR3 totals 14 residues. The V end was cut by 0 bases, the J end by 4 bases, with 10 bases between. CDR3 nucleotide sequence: TGTGCCAGCAGTTACTCAGAATCGCGGTACGAGCAGTACTTC. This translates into CASSYSESRYEQYF.

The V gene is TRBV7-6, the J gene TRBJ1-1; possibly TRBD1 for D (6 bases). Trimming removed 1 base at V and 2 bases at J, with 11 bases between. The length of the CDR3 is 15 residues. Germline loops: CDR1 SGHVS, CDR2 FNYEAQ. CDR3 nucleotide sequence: TGTGCCAGCAGCTTAGGAACAGGGTCAAACACTGAAGCTTTCTTT. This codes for CASSLGTGSNTEAFF.

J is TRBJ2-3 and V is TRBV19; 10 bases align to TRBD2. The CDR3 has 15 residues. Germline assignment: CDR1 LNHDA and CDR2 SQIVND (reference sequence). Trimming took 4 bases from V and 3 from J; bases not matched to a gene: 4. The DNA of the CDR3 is TGTGCCAGTAGTAACAGCGGGGGGGCGACAGATACGCAGTATTTT. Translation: CASSNSGGATDTQYF.

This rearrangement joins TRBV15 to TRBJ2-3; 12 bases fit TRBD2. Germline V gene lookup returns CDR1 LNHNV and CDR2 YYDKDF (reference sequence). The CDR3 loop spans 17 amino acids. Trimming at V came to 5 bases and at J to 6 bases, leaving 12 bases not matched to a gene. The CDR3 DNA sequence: TGTGCCACCAGCGGAAGAACGACTAGCGGGGGATCGGATACGCAGTATTTT. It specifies CATSGRTTSGGSDTQYF.

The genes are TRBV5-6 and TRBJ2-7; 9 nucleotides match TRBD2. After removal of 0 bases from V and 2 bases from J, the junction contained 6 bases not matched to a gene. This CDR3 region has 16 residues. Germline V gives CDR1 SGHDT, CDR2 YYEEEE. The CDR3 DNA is TGTGCCAGCAGCTTGGCTGGGGCGGGGGGGACCTACGAGCAGTACTTC. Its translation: CASSLAGAGGTYEQYF.

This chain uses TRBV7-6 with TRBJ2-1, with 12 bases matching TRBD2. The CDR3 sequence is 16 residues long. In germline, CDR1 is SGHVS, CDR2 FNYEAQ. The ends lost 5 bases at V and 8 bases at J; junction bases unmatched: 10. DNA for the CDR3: TGTGCCAGCAGCGCAATACTAGCGGGGGGCACTGATGAGCAGTTCTTC. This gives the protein CASSAILAGGTDEQFF.

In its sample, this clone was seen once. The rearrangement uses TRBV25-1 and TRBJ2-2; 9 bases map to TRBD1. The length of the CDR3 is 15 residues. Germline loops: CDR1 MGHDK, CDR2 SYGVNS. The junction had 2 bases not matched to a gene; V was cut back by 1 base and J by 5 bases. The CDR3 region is CASSEWGQGTGELFF. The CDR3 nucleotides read TGTGCCAGCAGTGAATGGGGACAGGGAACCGGGGAGCTGTTTTTT.

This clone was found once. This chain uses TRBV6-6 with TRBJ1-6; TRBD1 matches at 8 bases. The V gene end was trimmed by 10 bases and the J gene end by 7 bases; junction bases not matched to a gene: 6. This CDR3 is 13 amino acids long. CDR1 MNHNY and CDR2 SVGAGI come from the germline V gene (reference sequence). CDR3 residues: CATTDRVNSPLHF. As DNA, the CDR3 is TGTGCCACCACGGACAGGGTCAATTCACCCCTCCACTTT.

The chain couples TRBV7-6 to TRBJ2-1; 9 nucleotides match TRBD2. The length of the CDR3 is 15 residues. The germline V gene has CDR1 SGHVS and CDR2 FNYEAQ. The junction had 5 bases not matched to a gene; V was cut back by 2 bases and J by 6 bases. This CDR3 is CASSLFGTSINEQFF. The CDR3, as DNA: TGTGCCAGCAGCTTATTTGGGACTAGCATCAATGAGCAGTTCTTC.

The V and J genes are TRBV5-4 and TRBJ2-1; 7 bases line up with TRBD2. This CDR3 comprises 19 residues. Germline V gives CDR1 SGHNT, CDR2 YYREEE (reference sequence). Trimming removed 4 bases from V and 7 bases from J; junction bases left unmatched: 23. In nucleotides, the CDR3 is TGTGCCAGCAGCCTAACTAGGGGTGGCCGGGCGGGAGAAGCGAATGAGCAGTTCTTC. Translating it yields CASSLTRGGRAGEANEQFF. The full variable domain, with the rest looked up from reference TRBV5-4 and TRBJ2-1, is ETGVTQSPTHLIKTRGQQVTLRCSSQSGHNTVSWYQQALGQGPQFIFQYYREEENGRGNFPPRFSGLQFPNYSSELNVNALELDDSALYLCASSLTRGGRAGEANEQFFGPGTRLTVL.

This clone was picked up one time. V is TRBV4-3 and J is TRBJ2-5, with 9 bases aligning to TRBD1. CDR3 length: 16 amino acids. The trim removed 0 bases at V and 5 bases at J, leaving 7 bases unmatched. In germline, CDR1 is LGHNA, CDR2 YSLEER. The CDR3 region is CASSQEVGQGWETQYF. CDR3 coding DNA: TGCGCCAGCAGCCAAGAAGTGGGACAGGGATGGGAGACCCAGTACTTC.

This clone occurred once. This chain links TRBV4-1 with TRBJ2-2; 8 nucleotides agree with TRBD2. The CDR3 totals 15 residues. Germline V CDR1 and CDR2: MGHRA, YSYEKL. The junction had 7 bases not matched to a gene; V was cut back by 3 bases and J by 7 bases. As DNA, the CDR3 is TGCGCCAGCAGCCAGGCGGGGGGTCAAGGCGGGGAGCTGTTTTTT. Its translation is CASSQAGGQGGELFF.

The CDR3 region has the DNA TGTGCCACCTCTGGTATCCTAGCGGGGGCCCCCTCGGAGCTGTTTTTT. This codes for CATSGILAGAPSELFF. V usage is TRBV19 and J usage is TRBJ2-2, with 10 nucleotides matching TRBD2. CDR3 size: 16 residues. Germline loops: CDR1 LNHDA, CDR2 SQIVND (reference sequence). The junction had 18 bases not matched to a gene; V was cut back by 10 bases and J by 10 bases.

The DNA of the CDR3 is TGTGCCAGCAGCCTCGGGACAGGCTACGAGCAGTACTTC. This translates into CASSLGTGYEQYF. V is TRBV6-5 and J is TRBJ2-7, with TRBD1 matching over 8 bases. This CDR3 is built from 13 residues. Losses at the gene ends were 6 bases for V and 3 bases for J; bases not matched to a gene: 4. Germline CDR1 reads MNHEY; CDR2 reads SVGAGI.

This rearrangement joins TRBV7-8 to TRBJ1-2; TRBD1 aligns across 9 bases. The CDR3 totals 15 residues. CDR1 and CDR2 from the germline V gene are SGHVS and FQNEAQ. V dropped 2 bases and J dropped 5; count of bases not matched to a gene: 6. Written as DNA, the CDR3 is TGTGCCAGCAGCTTACTACAGGGGGCACGGTATGGCTACACCTTC. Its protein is CASSLLQGARYGYTF.

The CDR3 is CASSFSSRGTLAKNIQYF. CDR3 nucleotide sequence: TGTGCCAGCAGCTTCTCATCCAGGGGGACTCTAGCCAAAAACATTCAGTACTTC. The chain combines TRBV5-6 with TRBJ2-4, with a possible D match to TRBD1 (7 bases). This CDR3 has 18 amino acids. V was trimmed by 2 bases and J by 0 bases, leaving 18 bases between them. Germline V gives CDR1 SGHDT, CDR2 YYEEEE.

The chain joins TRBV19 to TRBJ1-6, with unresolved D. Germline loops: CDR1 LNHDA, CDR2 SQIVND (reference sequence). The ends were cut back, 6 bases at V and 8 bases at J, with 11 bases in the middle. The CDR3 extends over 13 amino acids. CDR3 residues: CASRRGIDSPLHF. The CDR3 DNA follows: TGTGCCAGTAGAAGAGGGATTGATTCACCCCTCCACTTT. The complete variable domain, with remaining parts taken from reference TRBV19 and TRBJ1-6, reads DGGITQSPKYLFRKEGQNVTLSCEQNLNHDAMYWYRQDPGQGLRLIYYSQIVNDFQKGDIAEGYSVSREKKESFPLTVTSAQKNPTAFYLCASRRGIDSPLHFGNGTRLTVT.

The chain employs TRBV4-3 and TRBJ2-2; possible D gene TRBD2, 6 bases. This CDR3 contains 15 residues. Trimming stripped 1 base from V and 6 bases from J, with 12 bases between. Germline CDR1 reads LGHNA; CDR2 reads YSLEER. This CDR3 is CASSQGGVRAGELFF. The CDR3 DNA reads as TGCGCCAGCAGCCAAGGCGGGGTCAGGGCCGGGGAGCTGTTTTTT.

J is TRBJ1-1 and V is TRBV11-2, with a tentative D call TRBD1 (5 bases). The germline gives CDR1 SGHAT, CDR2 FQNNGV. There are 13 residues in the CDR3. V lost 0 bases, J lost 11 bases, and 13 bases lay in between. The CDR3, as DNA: TGTGCCAGCAGCTTAGATGGGTCGGGGGGGGCTTTCTTT. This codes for CASSLDGSGGAFF.

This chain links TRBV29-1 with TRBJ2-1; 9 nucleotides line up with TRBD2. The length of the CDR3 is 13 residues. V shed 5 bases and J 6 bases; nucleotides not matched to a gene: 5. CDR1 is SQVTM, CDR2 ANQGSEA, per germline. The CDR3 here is CSVNPAGGNEQFF. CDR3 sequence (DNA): TGCAGCGTTAACCCAGCGGGGGGCAATGAGCAGTTCTTC.

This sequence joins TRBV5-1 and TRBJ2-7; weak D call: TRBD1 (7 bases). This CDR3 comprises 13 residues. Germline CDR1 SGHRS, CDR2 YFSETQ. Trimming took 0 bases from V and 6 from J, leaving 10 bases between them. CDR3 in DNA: TGCGCCAGCAGCTTGGACCAGGGGGGCGAGCAGTACTTC. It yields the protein CASSLDQGGEQYF.

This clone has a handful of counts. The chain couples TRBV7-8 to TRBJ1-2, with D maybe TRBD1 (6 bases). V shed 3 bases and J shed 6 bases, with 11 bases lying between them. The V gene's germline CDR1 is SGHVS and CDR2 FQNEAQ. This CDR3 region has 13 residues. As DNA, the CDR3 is TGTGCCAGCAGCTTTAGGACAGTTGATGGCTACACCTTC. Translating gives CASSFRTVDGYTF.

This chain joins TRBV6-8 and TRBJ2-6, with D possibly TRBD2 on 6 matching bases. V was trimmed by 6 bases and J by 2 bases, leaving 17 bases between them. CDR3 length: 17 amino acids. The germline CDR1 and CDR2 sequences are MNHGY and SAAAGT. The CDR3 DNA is TGTGCCAGCAGCTCGTTTGGGGGAGGCACTGGGGCCAACGTCCTGACTTTC. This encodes CASSSFGGGTGANVLTF.

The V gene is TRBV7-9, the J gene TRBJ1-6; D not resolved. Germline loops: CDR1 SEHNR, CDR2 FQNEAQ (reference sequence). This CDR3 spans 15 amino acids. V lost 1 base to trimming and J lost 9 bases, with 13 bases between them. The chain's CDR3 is CASSLGSGLGSPLHF. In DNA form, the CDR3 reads TGTGCCAGCAGCTTAGGGTCGGGTTTGGGTTCACCCCTCCACTTT.

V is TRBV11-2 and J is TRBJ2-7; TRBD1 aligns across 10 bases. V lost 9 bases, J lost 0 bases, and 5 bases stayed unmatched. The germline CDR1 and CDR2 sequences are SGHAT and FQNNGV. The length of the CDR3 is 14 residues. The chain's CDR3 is CASSGQGNSYEQYF. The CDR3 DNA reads TGTGCCAGTTCGGGACAGGGGAACTCCTACGAGCAGTACTTC.

Written as DNA, the CDR3 is TGCGCCAGCAGTGAGGGAACAGGGGATGGCTACACCTTC. It translates to CASSEGTGDGYTF. This sequence joins TRBV10-2 and TRBJ1-2; TRBD1 agrees at 7 bases. The length of the CDR3 is 13 residues. Germline-derived CDR1 and CDR2 are WSHSY and SAAADI. Trimming removed 2 bases from V and 6 bases from J; junction bases left unmatched: 3.